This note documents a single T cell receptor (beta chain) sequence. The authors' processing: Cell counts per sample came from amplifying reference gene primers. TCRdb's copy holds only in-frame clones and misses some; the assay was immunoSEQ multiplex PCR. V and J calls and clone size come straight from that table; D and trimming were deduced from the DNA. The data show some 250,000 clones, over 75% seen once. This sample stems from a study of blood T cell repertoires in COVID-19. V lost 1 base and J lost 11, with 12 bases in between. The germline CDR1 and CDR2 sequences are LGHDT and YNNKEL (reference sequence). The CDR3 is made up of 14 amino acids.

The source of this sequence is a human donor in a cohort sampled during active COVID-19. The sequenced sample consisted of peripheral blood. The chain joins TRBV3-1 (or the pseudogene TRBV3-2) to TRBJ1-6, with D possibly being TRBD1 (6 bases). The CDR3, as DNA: TGTGCCAGCAGCCAAGCCTCCACAGGGACACCCCTCCACTTT. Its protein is CASSQASTGTPLHF.